This T cell receptor (beta chain) was obtained from a study of cytomegalovirus exposure and HLA in healthy donors. PCR primers comprised 60 Vbeta and 13 Jbeta primers. Some clones are missing from TCRdb's copy, which holds only in-frame ones; the method was immunoSEQ multiplex PCR. The sample contains over 85,000 clones, more than 70% of which appear only once. Material: PBMCs. The clonotype was recovered from a woman in her sixties in good health and CMV-seropositive.

The CDR3 nucleotides read TGCGCCAGCAGCTCCCTGGGCGGGAATGAGCAGTTCTTC. Its translation: CASSSLGGNEQFF. This chain connects TRBV5-1 to TRBJ2-1, with D perhaps TRBD2 (5 bases). The CDR3 has 13 residues. Germline V gene sequence: CDR1 SGHRS, CDR2 YFSETQ. Trimming removed 3 bases at V and 7 bases at J, with 11 bases between.